The T cell receptor (beta chain) described here comes from a study of blood T cell repertoires in COVID-19. Data came from immunoSEQ multiplex PCR; TCRdb stores just in-frame clones and leaves some out. This table has some 190,000 clones, 84% appearing once. Sequencing was carried out using peripheral blood. The TCR comes from a human donor in a cohort sampled during active COVID-19.

The CDR3 loop reads CATLRGFGETQYF. The CDR3 region has the DNA TGTGCCACCCTCAGGGGGTTTGGAGAGACCCAGTACTTC. The chain joins TRBV28 to TRBJ2-5, with 7 bases lining up with TRBD1. This CDR3 region has 13 residues. After removal of 10 bases from V and 4 bases from J, the junction contained 9 bases not matched to a gene. Per germline, CDR1 MDHEN and CDR2 SYDVKM.